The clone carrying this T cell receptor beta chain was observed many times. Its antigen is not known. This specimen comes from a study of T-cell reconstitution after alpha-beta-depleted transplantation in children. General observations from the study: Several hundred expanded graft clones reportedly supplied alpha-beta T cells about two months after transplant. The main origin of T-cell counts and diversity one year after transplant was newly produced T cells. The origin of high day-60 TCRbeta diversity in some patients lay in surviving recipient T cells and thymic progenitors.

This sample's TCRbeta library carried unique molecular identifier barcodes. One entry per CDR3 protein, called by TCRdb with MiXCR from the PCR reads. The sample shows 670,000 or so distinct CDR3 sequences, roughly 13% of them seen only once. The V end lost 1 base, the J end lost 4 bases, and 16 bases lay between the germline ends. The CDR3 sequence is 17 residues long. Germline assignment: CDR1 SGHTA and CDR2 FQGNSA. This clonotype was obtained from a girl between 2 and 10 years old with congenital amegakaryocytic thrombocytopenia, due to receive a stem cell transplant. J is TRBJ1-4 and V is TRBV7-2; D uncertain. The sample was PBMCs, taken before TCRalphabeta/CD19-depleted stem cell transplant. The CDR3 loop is CASSLGVVGEGNEKLFF. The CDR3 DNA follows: TGTGCCAGCAGCTTAGGGGTCGTGGGCGAGGGTAATGAAAAACTGTTTTTT.